A selection of T cell receptor beta chains follows, all from one sample in a study of T cell repertoires in cytomegalovirus infection. Their antigen targets remain unknown. TCRdb used MiXCR to reprocess the reads, holding one entry per CDR3 protein. This table holds around 750,000 distinct CDR3 sequences, approximately 32% found once. The sequences come from cultured CD8+ T cells from PBMCs, collected from culture after CMV antigen stimulation. The origin of the receptors is a human donor in good health (CMV status not recorded). Some clones in this sample may be carry-over from other donors' samples. Both conserved end residues are part of each CDR3. The order of the fields is CDR3 protein, CDR3 DNA, D gene, J gene, clone size, V gene. D genes are given only for firm matches. The size entry is marked missing in some rows and otherwise reads once, few, many or a size class.

CASSYSDNYGYTF	TGTGCCAGCAGTTACTCGGACAACTATGGCTACACCTTC	-	TRBJ1-2	many	TRBV6-2/TRBV6-3
CSVTPGQGASYNEQFF	TGCAGCGTTACTCCGGGACAGGGGGCTTCCTACAATGAGCAGTTCTTC	TRBD1	TRBJ2-1	few	TRBV29-1
CASSRGLAEAFF	TGTGCCAGTAGTAGGGGACTCGCTGAAGCTTTCTTT	-	TRBJ1-1	-	TRBV19
CASTPSTGNTGELFF	TGTGCCAGTACCCCCTCGACAGGGAACACCGGGGAGCTGTTTTTT	-	TRBJ2-2	-	TRBV19
CASSPQFF	TGTGCCAGCAGCCCCCAGTTCTTC	-	TRBJ2-1	few	TRBV7-9
CASSGLVGISYGYTF	TGTGCCAGTAGTGGCCTCGTGGGTATTTCCTATGGCTACACCTTC	-	TRBJ1-2	-	TRBV19
CAISEGGVQETQYF	TGTGCCATCAGTGAGGGCGGGGTACAAGAGACCCAGTACTTC	-	TRBJ2-5	few	TRBV10-3
CASSLAGTGIQPQHF	TGTGCCAGCAGCTTAGCAGGGACAGGGATCCAGCCCCAGCATTTT	TRBD1	TRBJ1-5	many	TRBV7-8
CASSPPPGYNQPQHF	TGTGCCAGCAGTCCCCCCCCAGGATACAATCAGCCCCAGCATTTT	-	TRBJ1-5	few	TRBV27
CSARDPSGMAETQYF	TGCAGTGCTAGAGATCCTAGCGGGATGGCAGAGACCCAGTACTTC	TRBD2	TRBJ2-5	-	TRBV20-1
CASSLETSGLQETQYF	TGTGCCAGCAGCTTAGAGACTAGCGGGCTACAAGAGACCCAGTACTTC	TRBD2	TRBJ2-5	few	TRBV7-6
CASSAPQGVTNNEQFF	TGCGCCAGCAGCGCGCCACAGGGGGTCACAAACAATGAGCAGTTCTTC	TRBD1	TRBJ2-1	-	TRBV4-3
CASSIGWGGKTDTQYF	TGTGCCAGCAGCATAGGCTGGGGGGGCAAAACAGATACGCAGTATTTT	-	TRBJ2-3	-	TRBV11-2
CASSQDAILNQETQYF	TGTGCCAGCAGCCAAGACGCCATCTTGAACCAAGAGACCCAGTACTTC	-	TRBJ2-5	few	TRBV4-2
CASSQVRGYEQYF	TGCGCCAGCAGCCAAGTTCGGGGGTACGAGCAGTACTTC	-	TRBJ2-7	-	TRBV4-1
CASMDRRGNTDTQYF	TGTGCCAGCATGGACAGAAGGGGTAACACAGATACGCAGTATTTT	-	TRBJ2-3	-	TRBV6-4
CASSKTGLRIEQYF	TGTGCCAGCAGCAAGACAGGGCTGAGGATCGAGCAGTACTTC	TRBD1	TRBJ2-7	few	TRBV5-6
CASSSHGGSGNTIYF	TGTGCCAGCAGTTCCCACGGGGGATCTGGAAACACCATATATTTT	-	TRBJ1-3	many	TRBV12-3/TRBV12-4
CASGSGTVSTDTQYF	TGTGCCAGCGGTTCCGGGACAGTTAGCACAGATACGCAGTATTTT	TRBD1	TRBJ2-3	many	TRBV7-2
CASSLGGNHGYTF	TGTGCCAGCAGTCTCGGAGGGAACCATGGCTACACCTTC	-	TRBJ1-2	-	TRBV27
CASSPILGARLAGKQGTGELFF	TGTGCCAGCAGTCCGATCCTGGGGGCCCGACTAGCGGGGAAACAGGGGACCGGGGAGCTGTTTTTT	TRBD2	TRBJ2-2	few	TRBV12-3/TRBV12-4
CAIGDVLGYGYTF	TGTGCCATCGGGGACGTGCTAGGTTATGGCTACACCTTC	-	TRBJ1-2	many	TRBV28
CAISPRGTENTGELFF	TGTGCCATCAGCCCTAGGGGGACAGAGAACACCGGGGAGCTGTTTTTT	TRBD1	TRBJ2-2	few	TRBV10-3
CASSLDLGGYYNEQFF	TGTGCCAGCAGCCTAGACCTCGGGGGTTACTACAATGAGCAGTTCTTC	-	TRBJ2-1	many	TRBV7-2
CASSLDGEAFF	TGCGCCAGCAGCTTGGATGGTGAAGCTTTCTTT	-	TRBJ1-1	few	TRBV5-1
CSAVRITASGANVLTF	TGCAGCGCCGTAAGGATAACTGCATCTGGGGCCAACGTCCTGACTTTC	-	TRBJ2-6	-	TRBV29-1
CASSERGSHSSYNSPLHF	TGTGCCAGCAGTGAACGAGGGTCCCATAGCTCCTATAATTCACCCCTCCACTTT	-	TRBJ1-6	-	TRBV2
CASSRSRWDEKLFF	TGTGCCAGCAGCCGGTCGCGGTGGGATGAAAAACTGTTTTTT	-	TRBJ1-4	-	TRBV6-5
CASSIDGRDPVRELFF	TGTGCCAGTAGTATAGATGGCCGGGACCCCGTGCGGGAGCTGTTTTTT	-	TRBJ2-2	-	TRBV19
CASSLGWTGTYEQYF	TGTGCCAGCAGCTTAGGGTGGACAGGGACCTACGAGCAGTACTTC	TRBD1	TRBJ2-7	-	TRBV7-9
CASSRASDINEQYF	TGTGCCAGTAGTAGGGCTAGCGACATAAACGAGCAGTACTTC	-	TRBJ2-7	-	TRBV19
CASSTWRDYGGYTF	TGTGCCAGCAGTACGTGGAGGGACTACGGTGGCTACACCTTC	-	TRBJ1-2	many	TRBV12-3/TRBV12-4
CASSYSPSGGDNEQFF	TGTGCCAGCAGTTATTCTCCTAGCGGGGGGGACAATGAGCAGTTCTTC	TRBD2	TRBJ2-1	-	TRBV6-5
CASSLTRDTWNYGYTF	TGTGCCAGCAGCTTAACTAGGGACACCTGGAACTATGGCTACACCTTC	-	TRBJ1-2	-	TRBV11-2
CSAREGTLITAGANVLTF	TGCAGTGCTAGAGAGGGGACATTGATCACCGCTGGGGCCAACGTCCTGACTTTC	-	TRBJ2-6	-	TRBV20-1
CASSLALEAEQYF	TGTGCCAGCAGTTTGGCGCTTGAGGCCGAGCAGTACTTC	-	TRBJ2-7	-	TRBV27
CASSFLTGNGLLGTEAFF	TGTGCCAGCAGCTTTCTTACAGGGAATGGGCTATTGGGCACTGAAGCTTTCTTT	-	TRBJ1-1	-	TRBV7-2
CASNKGRGGAQGNTIYF	TGTGCCAGCAACAAAGGGAGAGGGGGCGCGCAAGGAAACACCATATATTTT	TRBD1	TRBJ1-3	-	TRBV6-5
CASSYLDMGLADSYEQYF	TGTGCCAGCAGTTACTTGGACATGGGACTAGCGGATTCCTACGAGCAGTACTTC	TRBD2	TRBJ2-7	-	TRBV6-6
CASSVPGLGADTQYF	TGTGCCAGCAGCGTGCCGGGACTAGGCGCAGATACGCAGTATTTT	TRBD2	TRBJ2-3	few	TRBV7-9
CASSRADSGTEAFF	TGTGCCAGCAGCCGGGCGGACAGTGGGACTGAAGCTTTCTTT	-	TRBJ1-1	many	TRBV7-6
CASSRRGGQNTEAFF	TGCGCCAGCAGCCGACGAGGGGGGCAGAACACTGAAGCTTTCTTT	-	TRBJ1-1	-	TRBV5-1
CSARARGQYSEGYTF	TGCAGTGCTAGAGCAAGGGGACAGTACTCAGAGGGCTACACCTTC	TRBD1	TRBJ1-2	-	TRBV20-1
CASRPRDRPPKNTEAFF	TGTGCCAGCAGGCCTAGGGACAGGCCCCCTAAGAACACTGAAGCTTTCTTT	TRBD1	TRBJ1-1	many	TRBV7-2
CASSQEGKGSSYEQYF	TGTGCCAGCAGCCAAGAAGGCAAGGGGAGCTCCTACGAGCAGTACTTC	-	TRBJ2-7	-	TRBV14
CASSLTGQGGANVLTF	TGTGCCAGCAGCCTGACCGGACAAGGTGGGGCCAACGTCCTGACTTTC	-	TRBJ2-6	-	TRBV3-1
CASSLLAGGRADTQYF	TGTGCCAGCAGTTTATTAGCGGGGGGCCGGGCAGATACGCAGTATTTT	TRBD2	TRBJ2-3	-	TRBV27
CASSLLYSNEQFF	TGTGCCAGCAGCTTGCTGTACAGCAATGAGCAGTTCTTC	-	TRBJ2-1	few	TRBV27
CAIRTVHSTDTQYF	TGTGCCATCAGGACAGTCCACAGCACAGATACGCAGTATTTT	-	TRBJ2-3	-	TRBV10-3
CASSFGMEGAIQPQHF	TGTGCCAGCAGTTTTGGGATGGAGGGGGCAATTCAGCCCCAGCATTTT	TRBD1	TRBJ1-5	-	TRBV6-1
CASSLRAGAGNEQFF	TGTGCCAGCAGCTTACGAGCAGGGGCGGGCAATGAGCAGTTCTTC	-	TRBJ2-1	-	TRBV7-9
CASSQQGAGETQYF	TGTGCCAGCAGTCAACAGGGGGCCGGGGAGACCCAGTACTTC	TRBD1	TRBJ2-5	-	TRBV27
CASSMDRSSGNTIYF	TGTGCCAGTAGTATGGACCGCTCATCTGGAAACACCATATATTTT	-	TRBJ1-3	-	TRBV19
CATSGPGRTNTQYF	TGTGCCACCAGTGGTCCCGGCCGGACAAATACGCAGTATTTT	-	TRBJ2-3	-	TRBV24-1
CASSLFEGEILYYNEQFF	TGTGCCAGCAGCTTATTTGAGGGGGAGATCCTATACTACAATGAGCAGTTCTTC	-	TRBJ2-1	many	TRBV7-6
CASKGAGNSPLHF	TGTGCCAGCAAGGGGGCTGGAAATTCACCCCTCCACTTT	TRBD1	TRBJ1-6	few	TRBV6-6
CASSQAPGQGDNQPQHF	TGTGCCAGCAGCCAAGCCCCGGGACAGGGCGACAATCAGCCCCAGCATTTT	TRBD1	TRBJ1-5	-	TRBV4-2
CASSPPIGLDEKLFF	TGTGCCAGCTCACCACCGATTGGGTTGGACGAAAAACTGTTTTTT	-	TRBJ1-4	-	TRBV18
CASSEPGNGETQYF	TGTGCCAGCAGTGAACCCGGAAACGGAGAGACCCAGTACTTC	-	TRBJ2-5	-	TRBV25-1